This TCR beta chain was recorded in a study of metastatic and nonmetastatic thyroid tumors. Study-level background: Thyroid patients, malignant and benign, had repertoires compared across blood and tumor or nodule tissue.

Notes on the study in general: In both blood and tumor samples, TCR beta diversity was reported significantly higher for malignant than benign nodules.

CDR1 and CDR2 (germline): MNHNS, SASEGT. The CDR3 loop spans 17 amino acids. With V trimmed by 1 base and J by 3 bases, 9 bases remained unmatched. Not a single patient had been given any form of treatment at any point before undergoing thyroid surgery. The authors' processing: The distant-metastasis classifier for papillary thyroid cancer was built from CDR3 differences across clinicopathological groups. Through MiXCR, TCRdb re-clonotyped the PCR reads. In this record, the V and J calls reflect TCRdb's handling and not the investigators' own analysis. Of tens of thousands of clones detected, roughly an eighth appear once; the ten largest clones hold 8.5% to 10%. This clone has ten or more counts. Its specificity is unknown.

The chain couples TRBV6-1 to TRBJ2-7; TRBD2 aligns across 10 bases. The sample comprised tumor tissue. The TCR was taken from a female donor with papillary thyroid cancer or a benign thyroid nodule (not recorded which). Some clones in this sample may be carry-over from other donors' samples. The CDR3 sequence: CASSEVSSGRSFYEQYF. CDR3 sequence (DNA): TGTGCCAGCAGTGAAGTTTCTAGCGGGAGATCCTTCTACGAGCAGTACTTC.